These 3 T cell receptor beta chains originate from one sample sequenced in a study of T cell repertoires in aging, cancer and after chemotherapy. A mixed TRB-A/B primer pool amplified rearranged TRB by multiplex touch-down PCR. TCRdb reprocessed the multiplex PCR reads via MiXCR and lists one record per CDR3 protein. Of around 5,100 distinct CDR3 sequences in the sample, around 29% were seen once. Amplification of TCR beta used genomic DNA extracted from peripheral blood. Sequencing was carried out using blood. The receptors come from a human donor with a solid tumor.

V gene TRBV5-4 combines with J gene TRBJ1-2; D gene ambiguous. V gave up 3 bases and J gave up 1 base, with 16 bases separating them. From germline, CDR1 is SGHNT and CDR2 YYREEE (reference sequence). The CDR3 has 16 amino acids. The CDR3 DNA sequence: TGTGCCAGCAGCTCACAGCGGCAGACGCTTAACTATGGCTACACCTTC. Translated: CASSSQRQTLNYGYTF.

The chain employs TRBV19 and TRBJ1-1; 9 bases align to TRBD1. The junction had 9 bases not matched to a gene; V was cut back by 7 bases and J by 6 bases. This CDR3 is built from 14 residues. Germline-derived CDR1 and CDR2 are LNHDA and SQIVND (reference sequence). As DNA, the CDR3 is TGTGCCAGTACGGGACAGGGCGACTTCGCTGAAGCTTTCTTT. Translating it yields CASTGQGDFAEAFF.

This rearrangement joins TRBV6-6 to TRBJ1-5, with D uncertain. Germline lookup yields CDR1 MNHNY and CDR2 SVGAGI (reference sequence). This CDR3 contains 14 residues. V lost 2 bases to trimming and J lost 0 bases, with 5 bases between them. The CDR3 bases are TGTGCCAGCAGTTACGCGGATAGCAATCAGCCCCAGCATTTT. Its protein product is CASSYADSNQPQHF.